The 28 T cell receptor beta chains reported below all come from one sample, sequenced in a study of shared clonotypes between healthy human individuals. Using immunoSEQ multiplex PCR, the repertoire was profiled, and TCRdb retains in-frame clones only, with some absent. The sample records nearly 1 million clones, more than 75% being singletons. Sample: memory CD4+ T cells sorted from blood. The subset: CD45RA-negative fraction. These receptors were taken from a man younger than 35 in good health.

The V call is TRBV2, the J call TRBJ2-7; D uncertain. Germline V CDR1 and CDR2: SNHLY, FYNNEI. The CDR3 runs to 14 residues. V lost 2 bases and J 2 bases, leaving 10 bases between the germline ends. The CDR3 sequence is CASSEPQLAYEQYF. CDR3 DNA: TGTGCCAGCAGTGAACCTCAGCTTGCCTACGAGCAGTACTTC.

This clone showed up many times. The chain has TRBV5-1 and TRBJ1-3, with D uncertain. The germline V gene encodes CDR1 SGHRS and CDR2 YFSETQ. V was clipped by 0 bases and J by 4 bases, with 11 bases between them. The CDR3 is 15 amino acids. The CDR3 sequence: CASSLAGFEGNTIYF. The CDR3 DNA reads as TGCGCCAGCAGCTTGGCGGGTTTCGAGGGAAACACCATATATTTT.

There are a few counts of this clone. The chain has TRBV5-4 and TRBJ2-3; D gene unclear. This CDR3 spans 13 amino acids. Deletions cut 1 base from V and 7 bases from J, with 10 bases between. Per germline, CDR1 SGHNT and CDR2 YYREEE (reference sequence). Here the CDR3 reads CASSLWSEYTQYF. Here the CDR3 DNA reads TGTGCCAGCAGCTTGTGGAGTGAGTATACGCAGTATTTT.

The chain has TRBV7-2 and TRBJ1-2; TRBD1 might be the D (5 bases). In germline, CDR1 is SGHTA, CDR2 FQGNSA. CDR3 length: 15 amino acids. V was trimmed by 5 bases and J by 4 bases, leaving 17 bases between them. CDR3 nucleotide sequence: TGTGCCAGCAGCCCCCCGAACGGGGCTCTCTATGGCTACACCTTC. Protein sequence: CASSPPNGALYGYTF.

The V gene is TRBV2, the J gene TRBJ1-6; 12 bases line up with TRBD1. The V gene end was trimmed by 6 bases and the J gene end by 9 bases; junction bases not matched to a gene: 6. The CDR3 runs to 15 residues. Germline CDR1 reads SNHLY; CDR2 reads FYNNEI. The CDR3 loop is CASRGQGAGISPLHF. CDR3 nucleotide sequence: TGTGCCAGCAGGGGACAGGGGGCCGGGATTTCACCCCTCCACTTT.

The table lists this clone with a count of one. The V gene is TRBV5-5, the J gene TRBJ2-7; D is undetermined. CDR1 is SGHKS, CDR2 YYEKEE, per germline (reference sequence). V lost 4 bases, J lost 3 bases, and 14 bases lay in between. CDR3 length equals 14 residues. CDR3 coding DNA: TGTGCCAGCAGCCTCGACTCGGGCGGCTACGAGCAGTACTTC. Its translation: CASSLDSGGYEQYF.

The chain is built from TRBV5-1 and TRBJ2-7; 9 bases fit TRBD1. The V and J ends lost 3 bases and 3 bases, in that order; junction bases with no gene match: 4. This CDR3 is built from 14 residues. Germline lookup yields CDR1 SGHRS and CDR2 YFSETQ. CDR3 nucleotides: TGCGCCAGCAGCTACACGACAGGGGGCTACGAGCAGTACTTC. It is translated as CASSYTTGGYEQYF. Filled out from reference TRBV5-1 and TRBJ2-7, the complete variable domain reads KAGVTQTPRYLIKTRGQQVTLSCSPISGHRSVSWYQQTPGQGLQFLFEYFSETQRNKGNFPGRFSGRQFSNSRSEMNVSTLELGDSALYLCASSYTTGGYEQYFGPGTRLTVT.

There are many counts of this clone. CDR3 residues: CASSMWGQNTEAFF. In DNA, the CDR3 is TGTGCCAGTAGTATGTGGGGACAGAACACTGAAGCTTTCTTT. V usage is TRBV19 and J usage is TRBJ1-1; D may be TRBD1 (6 bases). Germline V gives CDR1 LNHDA, CDR2 SQIVND (reference sequence). The CDR3 consists of 14 residues. V was shortened by 3 bases and J by 1 base, with 9 bases between the two germline ends.

This clone has ten or more counts. This rearrangement joins TRBV5-1 to TRBJ2-2; 13 positions match TRBD2. Germline trimming cut 0 bases from V and 7 bases from J; bases unmatched to any gene: 3. CDR3 length: 16 amino acids. From germline, CDR1 is SGHRS and CDR2 YFSETQ. The CDR3 coding sequence is TGCGCCAGCAGCTTGGGGACTAGCGGGAGTCACGGGGAGCTGTTTTTT. This encodes CASSLGTSGSHGELFF.

The rearrangement uses TRBV2 and TRBJ2-2; D perhaps matches TRBD2 (5 bases). In germline, CDR1 is SNHLY, CDR2 FYNNEI. V was pared by 7 bases and J by 0 bases, with 9 bases between. There are 14 residues in the CDR3. CDR3 in DNA: TGTGCCAGCAATAACGGGGCGAACACCGGGGAGCTGTTTTTT. Translated: CASNNGANTGELFF.

This sequence joins TRBV27 and TRBJ1-5, with D possibly being TRBD1 (5 bases). There are 17 residues in the CDR3. V was cut by 3 bases and J by 0 bases, with 15 bases left in between. CDR1 MNHEY and CDR2 SMNVEV come from the germline V gene (reference sequence). This CDR3 is CASSFKGTLYSNQPQHF. The CDR3 DNA reads as TGTGCCAGCAGTTTTAAGGGGACCCTCTATAGCAATCAGCCCCAGCATTTT.

Details on this clone: At the DNA level, this CDR3 is encoded by other sequences in the same sample as well. The gene calls are TRBV29-1 and TRBJ2-7; no clear D gene. The CDR3 consists of 12 residues. CDR1 and CDR2 from the germline V gene are SQVTM and ANQGSEA. V was pared by 0 bases and J by 3 bases, with 6 bases between. CDR3 residues: CSVEDTFYEQYF. CDR3 nucleotide sequence: TGCAGCGTTGAAGACACCTTCTACGAGCAGTACTTC.

The rearrangement joins TRBV7-6 to TRBJ2-7; 7 bases line up with TRBD2. The ends lost 1 base at V and 5 bases at J; junction bases unmatched: 5. The CDR3 has 14 residues. Germline lookup yields CDR1 SGHVS and CDR2 FNYEAQ. CDR3 nucleotide sequence: TGTGCCAGCAGCTTAGGAGTGGCGGGGGACGAGCAGTACTTC. Its translation is CASSLGVAGDEQYF.

V gene TRBV4-1 combines with J gene TRBJ2-7; TRBD2 matches at 11 bases. The germline V gene has CDR1 MGHRA and CDR2 YSYEKL. Germline trimming cut 1 base from V and 0 bases from J; bases unmatched to any gene: 2. This CDR3 has 16 amino acids. The chain's CDR3 is CASSQVTSGSSYEQYF. The CDR3 bases are TGCGCCAGCAGCCAAGTCACTAGCGGGAGCTCCTACGAGCAGTACTTC.

The V call is TRBV7-2, the J call TRBJ2-1, with D maybe TRBD2 (6 bases). The V end lost 5 bases, the J end lost 3 bases, and 8 bases lay between the germline ends. CDR3 length: 13 amino acids. Per the germline V gene, CDR1 is SGHTA and CDR2 is FQGNSA. CDR3 DNA: TGTGCCAGCAGCCTGGGACTCTACAATGAGCAGTTCTTC. Its protein product is CASSLGLYNEQFF. Variable domain in full (rest from reference TRBV7-2 and TRBJ2-1): GAGVSQSPSNKVTEKGKDVELRCDPISGHTALYWYRQSLGQGLEFLIYFQGNSAPDKSGLPSDRFSAERTGGSVSTLTIQRTQQEDSAVYLCASSLGLYNEQFFGPGTRLTVL.

The chain joins TRBV18 to TRBJ1-5, with a tentative D call TRBD1 (6 bases). The V gene's germline CDR1 is KGHSH and CDR2 LQKENI. Trimming left V 3 bases short and J 0 bases short, with 9 bases between. This CDR3 comprises 15 residues. The CDR3 DNA reads as TGTGCCAGCTCACCCAAGGGGGATAGCAATCAGCCCCAGCATTTT. It specifies CASSPKGDSNQPQHF.

This clone was picked up a small number of times. This chain connects TRBV4-1 to TRBJ2-5; 9 positions match TRBD2. CDR1 is MGHRA and CDR2 is YSYEKL in the germline V gene. The CDR3 is 16 residues long. With 0 bases clipped from V and 9 bases from J, the junction kept 11 bases outside the gene matches. The CDR3 region is CASSQDPGLARRAQYF. The DNA of the CDR3 is TGCGCCAGCAGCCAAGATCCGGGACTAGCCCGGAGGGCCCAGTACTTC.

This clone was detected a few times. J is TRBJ2-4 and V is TRBV28, with unresolved D. This CDR3 region has 18 residues. Germline CDR1 reads MDHEN; CDR2 reads SYDVKM. The V end was cut by 3 bases, the J end by 0 bases, with 18 bases between. The CDR3 is CASSFTMGQILAKNIQYF. CDR3 DNA sequence: TGTGCCAGCAGTTTCACTATGGGTCAGATACTAGCCAAAAACATTCAGTACTTC.

The CDR3, as DNA: TGTGCCACCGGGGACAGATTAAACTATGGCTACACCTTC. Translation: CATGDRLNYGYTF. The chain links TRBV18 to TRBJ1-2; 7 nucleotides agree with TRBD1. This CDR3 comprises 13 residues. The ends lost 10 bases at V and 2 bases at J; junction bases unmatched: 7. The germline gives CDR1 KGHSH, CDR2 LQKENI.

This clone was seen only once. This chain uses TRBV5-6 with TRBJ2-1, with a weak D call TRBD1 (6 bases). Germline V lookup: CDR1 SGHDT, CDR2 YYEEEE. The CDR3 contains 16 residues. The V end was cut by 0 bases, the J end by 2 bases, with 12 bases between. DNA of the CDR3: TGTGCCAGCAGCTTGGCCAGGGACACAACCTACAATGAGCAGTTCTTC. Protein product: CASSLARDTTYNEQFF.

This sequence joins TRBV6-1 and TRBJ1-5, with TRBD1 matching over 7 bases. CDR1 is MNHNS and CDR2 is SASEGT in the germline V gene. V trimming: 7 bases; J trimming: 2 bases; junction bases outside the gene matches: 2. This CDR3 has 13 amino acids. This chain's CDR3 is CASTGQGNQPQHF. CDR3 in DNA: TGTGCCAGCACCGGACAGGGCAATCAGCCCCAGCATTTT.

This chain links TRBV5-1 with TRBJ2-7; D might be TRBD2 (5 bases). Trimming stripped 0 bases from V and 2 bases from J, with 15 bases between. Germline V gene data show CDR1 as SGHRS and CDR2 as YFSETQ. The length of the CDR3 is 16 residues. CDR3 amino acids: CASSLARGTPAYEQYF. CDR3 sequence (DNA): TGCGCCAGCAGCTTGGCCCGGGGAACCCCGGCCTACGAGCAGTACTTC.

The V call is TRBV19, the J call TRBJ2-2, with D possibly matching TRBD2 (5 bases). Germline V gives CDR1 LNHDA, CDR2 SQIVND (reference sequence). V shed 5 bases and J shed 8 bases, with 15 bases lying between them. The CDR3 is made up of 14 amino acids. Written as DNA, the CDR3 is TGTGCCAGTAGTCGGGGAGTTGGCGGGGGGGAGCTGTTTTTT. This encodes CASSRGVGGGELFF.

The genes are TRBV30 and TRBJ1-6; D remains ambiguous. The CDR3 is made up of 18 amino acids. In germline, CDR1 is GTSNPN, CDR2 SVGIG (reference sequence). The V gene lost 0 bases and the J gene lost 0 bases, with 15 bases spanning the gap. The CDR3 reads CAWSVNPPGSSYNSPLHF. DNA of the CDR3: TGTGCCTGGAGTGTAAATCCCCCCGGGAGCTCCTATAATTCACCCCTCCACTTT. Together with reference TRBV30 and TRBJ1-6, the CDR3 gives the full variable domain: SQTIHQWPATLVQPVGSPLSLECTVEGTSNPNLYWYRQAAGRGLQLLFYSVGIGQISSEVPQNLSASRPQDRQFILSSKKLLLSDSGFYLCAWSVNPPGSSYNSPLHFGNGTRLTVT.

This chain connects TRBV5-4 to TRBJ2-6, with 8 bases aligning to TRBD1. V was pared by 4 bases and J by 0 bases, with 6 bases of the junction left unmatched. Germline CDR1 SGHNT, CDR2 YYREEE (reference sequence). This CDR3 comprises 17 residues. The CDR3 loop reads CASSPGQGTSGANVLTF. CDR3 nucleotides: TGTGCCAGCAGCCCAGGACAGGGCACCTCTGGGGCCAACGTCCTGACTTTC.

V is TRBV27 and J is TRBJ2-3; 7 bases map to TRBD2. Germline V gene sequence: CDR1 MNHEY, CDR2 SMNVEV (reference sequence). The CDR3 covers 14 residues. The V segment lost 4 bases and the J segment 11 bases; nucleotides outside the gene matches: 12. The chain's CDR3 is CASSSTLSGEGQYF. CDR3 DNA: TGTGCCAGCAGTTCAACCCTATCCGGGGAGGGGCAGTATTTT.

The chain combines TRBV21-1 with TRBJ1-3; TRBD1 is the table's D call and was not checked against the DNA. TRBV21-1 is a recognized pseudogene. This CDR3 has 14 amino acids. The CDR3 DNA reads as TGTGCCAGCAGCAAAGAACAAACTGGAAACACCATATATTTT. Translating it yields CASSKEQTGNTIYF.

The chain's CDR3 is CASSADRGRPSAYNEQFF. The DNA for the CDR3 is TGCGCCAGCAGCGCCGACAGGGGGCGACCTTCCGCGTACAATGAGCAGTTCTTC. The chain employs TRBV5-1 and TRBJ2-1, with 10 bases that match TRBD1. Germline values: CDR1 SGHRS, CDR2 YFSETQ. Trimming took 4 bases from V and 4 from J; bases not matched to a gene: 14. The CDR3 is 18 amino acids.